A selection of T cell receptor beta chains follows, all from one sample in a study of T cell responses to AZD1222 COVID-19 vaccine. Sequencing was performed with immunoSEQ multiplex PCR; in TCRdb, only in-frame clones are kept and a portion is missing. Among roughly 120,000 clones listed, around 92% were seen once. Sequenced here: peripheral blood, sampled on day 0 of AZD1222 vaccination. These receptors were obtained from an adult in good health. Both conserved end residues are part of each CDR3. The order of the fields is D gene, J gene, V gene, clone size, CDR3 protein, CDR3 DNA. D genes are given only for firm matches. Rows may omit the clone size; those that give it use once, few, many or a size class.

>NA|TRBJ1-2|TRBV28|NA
CASSLSRDYGYTF
TGTGCCAGCAGTTTATCCAGGGACTATGGCTACACCTTC
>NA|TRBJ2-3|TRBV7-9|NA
CASSLENTQYF
TGTGCCAGCAGCTTAGAGAATACGCAGTATTTT
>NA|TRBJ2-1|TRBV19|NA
CASSIDLNEQFF
TGTGCCAGTAGTATAGACTTAAATGAGCAGTTCTTC
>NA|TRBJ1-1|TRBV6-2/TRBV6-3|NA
CASSYSIEAFF
TGTGCCAGCAGTTACTCAATTGAAGCTTTCTTT
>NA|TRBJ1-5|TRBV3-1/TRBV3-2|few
CASSPDLLRDQPQHF
TGTGCCAGCAGCCCTGACTTACTAAGAGATCAGCCCCAGCATTTT
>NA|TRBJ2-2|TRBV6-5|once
CASSYRARNTGELFF
TGTGCCAGCAGTTACAGGGCACGAAACACCGGGGAGCTGTTTTTT
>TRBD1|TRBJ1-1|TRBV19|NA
CASRPTAGGTAEAFF
TGTGCCAGTAGACCTACAGCAGGGGGTACGGCTGAAGCTTTCTTT
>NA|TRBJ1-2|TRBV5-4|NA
CASRLLLNSGYTF
TGTGCCAGCAGGTTGCTCCTAAATTCTGGCTACACCTTC
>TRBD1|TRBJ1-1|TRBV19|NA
CASTPGQGNTEAFF
TGTGCCAGTACCCCGGGACAGGGGAACACTGAAGCTTTCTTT
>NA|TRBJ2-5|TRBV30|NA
CAWSVAGRTQYF
TGTGCCTGGAGTGTAGCAGGGCGGACCCAGTACTTC
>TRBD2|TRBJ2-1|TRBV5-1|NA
CASSLGLAGYNEQFF
TGCGCCAGCAGCTTGGGACTAGCGGGCTACAATGAGCAGTTCTTC
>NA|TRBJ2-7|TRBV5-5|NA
CASSGPWDEQYF
TGTGCCAGCAGCGGCCCTTGGGACGAGCAGTACTTC
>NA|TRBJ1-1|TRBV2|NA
CASRVSRVETEAFF
TGTGCCAGCAGGGTGAGCAGGGTGGAGACTGAAGCTTTCTTT
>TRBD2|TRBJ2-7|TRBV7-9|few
CASSQRTSGYEQYF
TGTGCCAGCAGCCAAAGGACTAGCGGCTACGAGCAGTACTTC
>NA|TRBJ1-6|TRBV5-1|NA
CASTLGQNNSPLHF
TGCGCCAGCACCCTCGGACAGAATAATTCACCCCTCCACTTT
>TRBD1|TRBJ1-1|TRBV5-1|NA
CASSLGQGGTEAFF
TGCGCCAGCAGCTTGGGACAGGGCGGAACTGAAGCTTTCTTT
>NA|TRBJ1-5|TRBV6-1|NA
CASSEFGNQPQHF
TGTGCCAGCAGTGAATTTGGAAATCAGCCCCAGCATTTT
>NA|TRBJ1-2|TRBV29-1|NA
CSVDLERGFYGYTF
TGCAGCGTTGACCTCGAACGGGGTTTCTATGGCTACACCTTC
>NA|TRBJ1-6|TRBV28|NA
CASSLGQMPNSPLHF
TGTGCCAGCAGTTTAGGGCAGATGCCGAATTCACCCCTCCACTTT
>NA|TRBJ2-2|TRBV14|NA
CASSRLMGTGELFF
TGTGCCAGCAGCCGCCTGATGGGAACCGGGGAGCTGTTTTTT
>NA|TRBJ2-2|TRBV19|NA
CASSRSGGNTGELFF
TGTGCCAGTAGTCGGTCCGGCGGGAACACCGGGGAGCTGTTTTTT
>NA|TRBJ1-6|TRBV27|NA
CASSLFGRGSYNSPLHF
TGTGCCAGCAGTTTATTTGGCAGGGGATCCTATAATTCACCCCTCCACTTT
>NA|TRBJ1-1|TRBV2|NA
CASIYSGINTEAFF
TGTGCCAGCATCTACTCGGGGATTAACACTGAAGCTTTCTTT
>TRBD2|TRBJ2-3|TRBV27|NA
CASSLVAGIDTQYF
TGTGCCAGCAGTTTAGTAGCGGGTATTGATACGCAGTATTTT
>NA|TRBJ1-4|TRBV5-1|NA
CASSPGSKNEKLFF
TGCGCCAGCAGCCCGGGGTCGAAGAATGAAAAACTGTTTTTT
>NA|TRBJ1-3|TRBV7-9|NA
CASSSTLRPNSGNTIYF
TGTGCCAGCAGCTCCACCCTCCGGCCGAACTCTGGAAACACCATATATTTT
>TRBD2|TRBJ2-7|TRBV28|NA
CASNVSGRLAYEQYF
TGTGCCAGCAACGTTAGCGGGAGGTTAGCCTACGAGCAGTACTTC
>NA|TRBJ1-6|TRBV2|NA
CASSETPDRNSPLHF
TGTGCCAGCAGTGAGACCCCGGACAGAAATTCACCCCTCCACTTT
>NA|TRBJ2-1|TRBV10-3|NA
CAISAGASYNEQFF
TGTGCCATCAGTGCGGGGGCCTCCTACAATGAGCAGTTCTTC
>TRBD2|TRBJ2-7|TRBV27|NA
CASSRTSGTYEQYF
TGTGCCAGCAGTCGGACTAGCGGCACCTACGAGCAGTACTTC
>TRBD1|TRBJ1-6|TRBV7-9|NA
CASSLGQGGSPLHF
TGTGCCAGCAGCCTAGGACAGGGGGGTTCACCCCTCCACTTT
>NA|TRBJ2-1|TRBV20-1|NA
CSASAGTSSYNEQFF
TGCAGTGCTAGTGCCGGGACGAGCTCCTACAATGAGCAGTTCTTC
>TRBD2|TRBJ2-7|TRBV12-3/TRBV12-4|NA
CASGTRNPYEQYF
TGTGCCAGCGGGACTAGAAATCCCTACGAGCAGTACTTC
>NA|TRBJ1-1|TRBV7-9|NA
CASSATLGSRAEAFF
TGTGCCAGCAGCGCCACGCTCGGGAGTAGGGCTGAAGCTTTCTTT
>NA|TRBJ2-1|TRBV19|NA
CASSIAGGRSNEQFF
TGTGCCAGTAGTATAGCGGGCGGAAGATCTAATGAGCAGTTCTTC
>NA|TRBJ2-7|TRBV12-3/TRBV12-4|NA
CASSPYFYEQYF
TGTGCCAGCAGTCCTTACTTCTACGAGCAGTACTTC
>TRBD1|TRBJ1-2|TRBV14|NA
CASSQPTGLGYTF
TGTGCCAGCAGCCAGCCGACAGGGTTGGGCTACACCTTC
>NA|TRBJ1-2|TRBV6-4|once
CASSDSWGARGYTF
TGTGCCAGCAGTGACTCATGGGGGGCGCGGGGCTACACCTTC
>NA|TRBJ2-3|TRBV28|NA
CASGVGRTDTQYF
TGTGCCAGCGGGGTGGGCCGCACAGATACGCAGTATTTT
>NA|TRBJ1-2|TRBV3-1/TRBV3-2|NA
CASSQKNYGYTF
TGTGCCAGCAGCCAAAAGAATTATGGCTACACCTTC
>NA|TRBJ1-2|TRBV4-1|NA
CASSQEGRVFFGYTF
TGCGCCAGCAGCCAAGAGGGTAGGGTATTTTTCGGCTACACCTTC
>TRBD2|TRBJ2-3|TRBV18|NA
CASSPVAGPSTDTQYF
TGTGCCAGCTCACCCGTAGCGGGCCCTAGCACAGATACGCAGTATTTT
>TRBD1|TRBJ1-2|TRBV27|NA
CASSLSQTGGGYYGYTF
TGTGCCAGCAGTTTATCTCAGACAGGGGGAGGGTACTATGGCTACACCTTC
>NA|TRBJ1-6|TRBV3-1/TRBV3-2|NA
CASIKQGNSPLHF
TGTGCCAGCATAAAACAGGGTAATTCACCCCTCCACTTT
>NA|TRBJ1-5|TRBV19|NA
CASSIAGRQPQHF
TGTGCCAGTAGTATAGCAGGGCGTCAGCCCCAGCATTTT
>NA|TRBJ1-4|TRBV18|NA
CASSPRASTTNEKLFF
TGTGCCAGCTCACCACGGGCATCGACAACTAATGAAAAACTGTTTTTT
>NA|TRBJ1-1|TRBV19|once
CATGLQGSEAFF
TGTGCCACCGGCTTACAGGGCTCTGAAGCTTTCTTT
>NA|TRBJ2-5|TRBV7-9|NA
CASSYPLERTQYF
TGTGCCAGCAGCTACCCGTTGGAAAGGACCCAGTACTTC
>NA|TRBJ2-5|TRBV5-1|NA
CASYRDPQTQYF
TGCGCCAGCTACAGAGACCCCCAGACCCAGTACTTC
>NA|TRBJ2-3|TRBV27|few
CASSWSADTQYF
TGTGCCAGCAGTTGGTCGGCAGATACGCAGTATTTT
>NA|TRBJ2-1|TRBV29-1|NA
CSVTGEKSYNEQFF
TGCAGCGTCACAGGAGAAAAGTCGTACAATGAGCAGTTCTTC
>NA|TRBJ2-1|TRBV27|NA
CASSLMPTGQHNEQFF
TGTGCCAGCAGTTTAATGCCCACGGGGCAGCACAATGAGCAGTTCTTC
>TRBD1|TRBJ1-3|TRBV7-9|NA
CASSRYPPQGAAGNTIYF
TGTGCCAGCAGCCGATACCCCCCTCAGGGGGCGGCTGGAAACACCATATATTTT
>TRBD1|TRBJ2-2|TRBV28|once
CASSGDRVTGELFF
TGTGCCAGCAGTGGGGACAGGGTCACCGGGGAGCTGTTTTTT